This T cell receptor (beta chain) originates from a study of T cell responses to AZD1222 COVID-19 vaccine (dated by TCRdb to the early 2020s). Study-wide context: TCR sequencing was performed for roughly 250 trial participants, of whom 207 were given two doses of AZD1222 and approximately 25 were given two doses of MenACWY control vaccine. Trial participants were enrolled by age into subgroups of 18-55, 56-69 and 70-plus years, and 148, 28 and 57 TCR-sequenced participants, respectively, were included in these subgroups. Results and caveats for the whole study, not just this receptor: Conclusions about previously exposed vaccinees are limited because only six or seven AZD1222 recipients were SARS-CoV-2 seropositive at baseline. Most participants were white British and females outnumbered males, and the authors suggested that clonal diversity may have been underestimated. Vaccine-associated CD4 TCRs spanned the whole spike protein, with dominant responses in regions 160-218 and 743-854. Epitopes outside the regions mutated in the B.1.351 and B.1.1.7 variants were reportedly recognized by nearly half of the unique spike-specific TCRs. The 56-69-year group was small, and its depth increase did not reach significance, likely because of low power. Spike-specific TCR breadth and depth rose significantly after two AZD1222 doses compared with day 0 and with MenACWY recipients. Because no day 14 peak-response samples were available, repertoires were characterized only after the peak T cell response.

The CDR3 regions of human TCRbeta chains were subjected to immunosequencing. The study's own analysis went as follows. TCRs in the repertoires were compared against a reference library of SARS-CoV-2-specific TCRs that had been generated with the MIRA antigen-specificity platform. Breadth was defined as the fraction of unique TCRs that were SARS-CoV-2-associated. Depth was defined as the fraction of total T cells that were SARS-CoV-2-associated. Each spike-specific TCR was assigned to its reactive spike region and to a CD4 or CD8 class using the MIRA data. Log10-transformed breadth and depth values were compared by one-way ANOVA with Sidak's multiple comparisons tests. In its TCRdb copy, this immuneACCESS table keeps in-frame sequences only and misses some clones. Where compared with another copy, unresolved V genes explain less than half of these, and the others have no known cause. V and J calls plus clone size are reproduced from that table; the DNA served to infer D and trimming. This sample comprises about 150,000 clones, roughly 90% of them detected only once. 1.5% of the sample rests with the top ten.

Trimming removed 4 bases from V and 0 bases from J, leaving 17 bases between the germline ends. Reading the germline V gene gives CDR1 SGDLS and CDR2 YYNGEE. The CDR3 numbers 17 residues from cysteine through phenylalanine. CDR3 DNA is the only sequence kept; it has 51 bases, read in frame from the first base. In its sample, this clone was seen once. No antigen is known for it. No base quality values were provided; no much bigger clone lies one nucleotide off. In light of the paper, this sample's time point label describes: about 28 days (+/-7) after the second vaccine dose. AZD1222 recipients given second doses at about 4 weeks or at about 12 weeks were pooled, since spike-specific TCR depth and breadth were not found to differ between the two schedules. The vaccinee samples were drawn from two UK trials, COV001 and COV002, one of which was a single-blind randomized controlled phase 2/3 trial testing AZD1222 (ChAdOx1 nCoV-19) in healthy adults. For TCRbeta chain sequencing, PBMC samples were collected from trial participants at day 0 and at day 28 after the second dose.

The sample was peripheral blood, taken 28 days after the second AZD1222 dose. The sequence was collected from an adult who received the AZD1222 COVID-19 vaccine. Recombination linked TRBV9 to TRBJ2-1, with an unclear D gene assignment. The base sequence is TGTGCCAGCAGCAACCCCCTTACGTGGGTCTCCTACAATGAGCAGTTCTTC. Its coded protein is CASSNPLTWVSYNEQFF.